The 12 T cell receptor beta chains below were found in one sample sequenced in a study of blood T cell repertoires in COVID-19. The method was immunoSEQ multiplex PCR; TCRdb's version includes in-frame clones alone and lacks a portion of them. The table shows roughly 330,000 clones, with around four fifths occurring only once. The sample taken for sequencing was peripheral blood. All receptors derive from a woman in her 50s with acute or convalescent COVID-19.

This rearrangement joins TRBV7-2 to TRBJ1-1; TRBD1 matches at 9 bases. CDR1 is SGHTA and CDR2 is FQGNSA in the germline V gene. J gave up 10 bases and V 5 bases, and 8 bases lay outside the gene matches. The length of the CDR3 is 13 residues. The CDR3 DNA reads TGTGCCAGCAGCCCACAACAGGGGGCAGTAGCTTTCTTT. This translates into CASSPQQGAVAFF.

This clone was recorded once. The rearrangement joins TRBV5-1 to TRBJ2-3, with TRBD1 identical over 7 bases. J gave up 3 bases and V 3 bases, and 7 bases lay outside the gene matches. Germline values: CDR1 SGHRS, CDR2 YFSETQ. The CDR3 runs to 15 residues. CDR3 nucleotide sequence: TGCGCCAGCAGCTCTACCCGGGACAGAACAGATACGCAGTATTTT. It encodes CASSSTRDRTDTQYF.

The chain couples TRBV7-3 to TRBJ2-4; tentative D call: TRBD1 (6 bases). This CDR3 comprises 14 residues. V was shortened by 0 bases and J by 4 bases, with 7 bases between the two germline ends. From germline, CDR1 is SGHTA and CDR2 FQGTGA. In nucleotides, the CDR3 is TGTGCCAGCAGCTTAACTACAGGGAAAAACATTCAGTACTTC. Its translation is CASSLTTGKNIQYF.

The chain uses TRBV2 and TRBJ1-2; TRBD1 matches at 7 bases. This CDR3 contains 13 residues. Trimming removed 8 bases from V and 5 bases from J; junction bases left unmatched: 8. CDR1 SNHLY and CDR2 FYNNEI come from the germline V gene. The CDR3 is CASRRAGGYGYTF. CDR3 nucleotides: TGTGCCAGCCGACGCGCAGGGGGTTATGGCTACACCTTC.

The chain recombines TRBV27 with TRBJ1-2; TRBD1 might be the D (6 bases). CDR1 MNHEY and CDR2 SMNVEV come from the germline V gene (reference sequence). The CDR3 consists of 15 residues. Trimming shortened V by 4 bases and J by 0 bases, and 12 bases separated the two germline ends. The CDR3 DNA follows: TGTGCCAGCAGTTCCAACCGACAGGCTAACTATGGCTACACCTTC. Translated: CASSSNRQANYGYTF.

This clone was detected once. The chain has TRBV27 and TRBJ2-5; 7 bases match TRBD1. Germline-derived CDR1 and CDR2 are MNHEY and SMNVEV (reference sequence). The CDR3 has 16 residues. V was clipped by 3 bases and J by 2 bases; unmatched bases: 9. The CDR3 is CASSFLRGQPQETQYF. CDR3 DNA: TGTGCCAGCAGTTTCTTAAGGGGACAGCCACAAGAGACCCAGTACTTC.

The chain links TRBV9 to TRBJ1-1, with 8 nucleotides matching TRBD1. This CDR3 region has 11 residues. Germline trimming cut 4 bases from V and 8 bases from J; bases unmatched to any gene: 1. CDR1 and CDR2 (germline): SGDLS, YYNGEE. The CDR3 protein is CASSRQGEAFF. The CDR3 DNA reads TGTGCCAGCAGCAGACAGGGGGAAGCTTTCTTT.

The chain carries TRBV4-1 and TRBJ1-1; 9 nucleotides match TRBD1. J gave up 3 bases and V 1 base, and 3 bases lay outside the gene matches. The germline V gene has CDR1 MGHRA and CDR2 YSYEKL. The CDR3 has 15 residues. This chain's CDR3 is CASSQARDRDTEAFF. For the CDR3, the DNA is TGCGCCAGCAGCCAAGCCCGGGACAGGGACACTGAAGCTTTCTTT.

The genes are TRBV5-1 and TRBJ2-7; TRBD2 aligns across 8 bases. Germline CDR1 SGHRS, CDR2 YFSETQ. CDR3 size: 14 residues. J gave up 0 bases and V 7 bases, and 6 bases lay outside the gene matches. The CDR3 DNA follows: TGCGCCAGCGCTAGCGGGTCGAGCTCCTACGAGCAGTACTTC. This translates into CASASGSSSYEQYF. The full variable domain, its missing parts supplied by reference TRBV5-1 and TRBJ2-7, is KAGVTQTPRYLIKTRGQQVTLSCSPISGHRSVSWYQQTPGQGLQFLFEYFSETQRNKGNFPGRFSGRQFSNSRSEMNVSTLELGDSALYLCASASGSSSYEQYFGPGTRLTVT.

This sequence joins TRBV7-2 and TRBJ2-1, with D possibly TRBD2 on 7 matching bases. V was pared by 4 bases and J by 8 bases, with 12 bases between. There are 13 residues in the CDR3. CDR1 is SGHTA and CDR2 is FQGNSA in the germline V gene. In DNA, the CDR3 is TGTGCCAGCAGCTCCAAGGGGGGGTATGAGCAGTTCTTC. Translation gives CASSSKGGYEQFF.

This chain links TRBV4-1 with TRBJ2-7; 7 positions match TRBD2. This CDR3 comprises 14 residues. The junction had 5 bases not matched to a gene; V was cut back by 4 bases and J by 2 bases. Germline values: CDR1 MGHRA, CDR2 YSYEKL. CDR3 sequence reads: CASSPGSGTYEQYF. As DNA, the CDR3 is TGCGCCAGCAGCCCCGGAAGCGGGACCTACGAGCAGTACTTC.

This chain links TRBV13 with TRBJ1-3; 7 bases map to TRBD1. Trimming took 5 bases from V and 5 from J; bases not matched to a gene: 9. Looked up from germline, CDR1 is PRHDT and CDR2 is FYEKMQ (reference sequence). This CDR3 has 15 amino acids. CDR3 amino acids: CASSALGQSRNTIYF. CDR3 DNA sequence: TGTGCCAGCAGCGCTTTGGGACAGTCGAGAAACACCATATATTTT.